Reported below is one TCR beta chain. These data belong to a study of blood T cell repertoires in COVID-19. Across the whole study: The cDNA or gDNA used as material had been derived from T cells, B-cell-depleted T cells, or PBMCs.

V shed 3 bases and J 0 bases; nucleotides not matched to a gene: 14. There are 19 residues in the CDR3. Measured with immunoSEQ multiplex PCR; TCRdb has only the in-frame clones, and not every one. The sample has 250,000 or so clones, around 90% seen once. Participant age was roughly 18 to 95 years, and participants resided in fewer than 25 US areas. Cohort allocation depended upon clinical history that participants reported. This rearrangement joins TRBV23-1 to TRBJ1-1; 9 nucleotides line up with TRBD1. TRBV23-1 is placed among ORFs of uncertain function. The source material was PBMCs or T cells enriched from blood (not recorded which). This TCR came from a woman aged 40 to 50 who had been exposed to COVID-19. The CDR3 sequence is CASSHREMTGGVLNTEAFF. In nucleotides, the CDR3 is TGCGCCAGCAGTCACCGGGAAATGACAGGGGGGGTTTTGAACACTGAAGCTTTCTTT.